Listed below are T cell receptor beta chains from one sample, sequenced in a study of blood T cell repertoires in COVID-19. Sequencing used immunoSEQ multiplex PCR; TCRdb keeps in-frame clones, though not all of them. The sample lists about 97,000 clones; approximately 86% were seen once. The specimen sequenced was peripheral blood. These receptors were taken from a middle-aged man with active or convalescent COVID-19. CDR3s include the opening cysteine and the closing phenylalanine or tryptophan. Each record gives: J gene, V gene, clone size, CDR3 protein. Size values are once, few and many counts, or a class for expanded clones, and some rows have none.

>TRBJ1-2|TRBV5-1|-
CASSLEGGLYGYTF
>TRBJ1-1|TRBV14|once
CASTRRALLYTEAFF
>TRBJ2-7|TRBV5-8|few
CASRFRGQGLPYEQYF
>TRBJ2-5|TRBV3-1/TRBV3-2|-
CASSLMTSEDRETQYF
>TRBJ1-6|TRBV6-5|once
CASRMVLTDNSPLHF
>TRBJ2-1|TRBV24-1|-
CATSDFLSGGRTEQFF
>TRBJ1-1|TRBV5-1|-
CASSLGQPNTEAFF
>TRBJ1-3|TRBV12-3/TRBV12-4|-
CASSSGENTIYF
>TRBJ2-7|TRBV6-5|-
CASRGTGSMSEQYF
>TRBJ2-5|TRBV11-2|-
CASSFLRDSKETQYF
>TRBJ1-6|TRBV27|-
CASSLRGQAGSSPLHF
>TRBJ1-5|TRBV6-5|-
CASRRGGGNQPQHF
>TRBJ1-1|TRBV6-5|once
CAIAGTGLEAFF
>TRBJ2-3|TRBV20-1|few
CSALRDTQYF
>TRBJ2-3|TRBV7-9|-
CASSQRGLTDTQYF
>TRBJ2-3|TRBV2|-
CASSQLVADTQYF
>TRBJ1-4|TRBV5-5|few
CASSRGYEKLFF
>TRBJ1-6|TRBV27|-
CASSSPGQMGYNSPLHF
>TRBJ2-3|TRBV5-4|-
CASSLRASGGSDTQYF
>TRBJ2-5|TRBV9|few
CASSVRDRGQETQYF
>TRBJ1-1|TRBV3-1/TRBV3-2|-
CASSQAQGNGEAFF
>TRBJ2-7|TRBV7-9|-
CASSSGTGRYEQYF
>TRBJ1-2|TRBV15|-
CATSRVETGGGYTF
>TRBJ2-3|TRBV6-5|-
CASSPDREVDRTQYF
>TRBJ2-2|TRBV7-2|-
CASSPPQGTGELFF
>TRBJ2-7|TRBV18|-
CASSPPGQGLRKQYF
>TRBJ1-4|TRBV11-2|-
CASTDPRGILATNEKLFF
>TRBJ2-3|TRBV18|-
CASLGLAADTQYF
>TRBJ2-5|TRBV13|-
CASSSTQTIRETQYF
>TRBJ1-4|TRBV6-5|-
CASRADSYEKLFF
>TRBJ1-4|TRBV18|-
CASSPPNRATNEKLFF
>TRBJ1-2|TRBV20-1|-
CSASQGAVGGYTF
>TRBJ2-3|TRBV5-1|-
CASSLDSSTDTQYF
>TRBJ2-1|TRBV3-1/TRBV3-2|-
CASSLPSGGSYNEQFF
>TRBJ2-5|TRBV9|few
CASSSSLLAGQETQYF
>TRBJ2-3|TRBV4-1|-
CASSPWDRDPDTQYF
>TRBJ1-1|TRBV6-5|few
CASSYSGTGGGTEAFF
>TRBJ2-2|TRBV7-2|-
CASSTRQGANTGELFF
>TRBJ2-1|TRBV15|-
CATAGALTDNEQFF
>TRBJ2-3|TRBV10-1|-
CASQGNGPDTQYF
>TRBJ2-5|TRBV5-5|once
CASSLTGTEVYETQYF
>TRBJ1-2|TRBV14|-
CASRGPNYGYTF
>TRBJ2-5|TRBV6-1|-
CASRLAGVPQETQYF
>TRBJ2-5|TRBV30|-
CAWTVGETQYF
>TRBJ2-1|TRBV4-3|-
CASSQEDSGGASYNEQFF
>TRBJ1-2|TRBV5-6|few
CASSWDRANYGYTF
>TRBJ2-5|TRBV5-4|-
CASSPSGQETQYF
>TRBJ2-3|TRBV4-1|-
CASSRGSGGTLSTDTQYF
>TRBJ2-3|TRBV6-5|few
CASSYFGLAPDTQYF
>TRBJ2-3|TRBV5-1|-
CASSLAGEGDTDTQYF
>TRBJ2-1|TRBV6-1|once
CASSEGLAHYNEQFF
>TRBJ1-1|TRBV29-1|-
CSVAPTGNTEAFF
>TRBJ2-1|TRBV7-2|-
CASSLAPGTSSYNEQFF